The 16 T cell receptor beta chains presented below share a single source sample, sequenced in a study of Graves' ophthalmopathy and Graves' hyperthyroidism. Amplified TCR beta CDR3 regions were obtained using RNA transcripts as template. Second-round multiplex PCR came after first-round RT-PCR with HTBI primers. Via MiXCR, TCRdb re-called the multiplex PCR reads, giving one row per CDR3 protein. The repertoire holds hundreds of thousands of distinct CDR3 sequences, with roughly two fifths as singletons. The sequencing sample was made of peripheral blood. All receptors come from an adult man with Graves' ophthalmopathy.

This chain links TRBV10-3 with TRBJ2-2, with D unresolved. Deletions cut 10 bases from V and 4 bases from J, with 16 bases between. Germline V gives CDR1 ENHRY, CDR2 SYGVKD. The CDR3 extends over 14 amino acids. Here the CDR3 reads CASSPPSPTGELFF. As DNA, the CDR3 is TGTGCCAGCTCACCACCGAGTCCCACCGGGGAGCTGTTTTTT.

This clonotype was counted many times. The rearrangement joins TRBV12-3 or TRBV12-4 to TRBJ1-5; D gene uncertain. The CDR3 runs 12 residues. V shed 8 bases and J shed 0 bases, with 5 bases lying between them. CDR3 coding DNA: TGTGCCAGCGCCAATAGCAATCAGCCCCAGCATTTT. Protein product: CASANSNQPQHF.

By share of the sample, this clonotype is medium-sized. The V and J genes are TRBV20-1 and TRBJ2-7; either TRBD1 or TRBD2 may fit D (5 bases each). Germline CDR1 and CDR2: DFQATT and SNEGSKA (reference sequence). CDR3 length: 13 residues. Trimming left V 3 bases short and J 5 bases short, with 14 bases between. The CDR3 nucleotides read TGCAGTGCTAGGGGTCGCAGGGAGCACGAGCAGTACTTC. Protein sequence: CSARGRREHEQYF.

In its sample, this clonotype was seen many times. The CDR3 spells CSARPVSSYEQYF. The CDR3 bases are TGCAGTGCTAGACCCGTCAGCTCCTACGAGCAGTACTTC. The V and J genes are TRBV20-1 and TRBJ2-7; D is uncertain. The CDR3 runs to 13 residues. Looked up from germline, CDR1 is DFQATT and CDR2 is SNEGSKA (reference sequence). Trimming took 2 bases from V and 0 from J, leaving 8 bases between them.

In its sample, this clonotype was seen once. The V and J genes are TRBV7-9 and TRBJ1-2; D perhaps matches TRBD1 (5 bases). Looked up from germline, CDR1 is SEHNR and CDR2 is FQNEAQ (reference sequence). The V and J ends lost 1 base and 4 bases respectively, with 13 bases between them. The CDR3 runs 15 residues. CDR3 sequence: CASSLGSGPSYGYTF. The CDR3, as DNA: TGTGCCAGCAGCTTAGGGTCGGGGCCTAGCTATGGCTACACCTTC.

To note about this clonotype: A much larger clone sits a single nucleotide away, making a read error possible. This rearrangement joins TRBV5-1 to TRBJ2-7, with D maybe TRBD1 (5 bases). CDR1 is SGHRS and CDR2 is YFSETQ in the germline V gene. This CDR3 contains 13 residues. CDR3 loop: CTSSWQGLREQYF. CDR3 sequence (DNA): TGCACCAGCAGCTGGCAGGGTTTAAGGGAGCAGTACTTC.

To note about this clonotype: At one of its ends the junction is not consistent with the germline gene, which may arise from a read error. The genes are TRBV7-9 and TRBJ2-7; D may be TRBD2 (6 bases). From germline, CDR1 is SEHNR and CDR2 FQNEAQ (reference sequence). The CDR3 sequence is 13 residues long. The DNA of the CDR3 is TGTGCCAGCAGCATAGCGGAGGGATACGAGCAGTACTTT. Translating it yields CASSIAEGYEQYF.

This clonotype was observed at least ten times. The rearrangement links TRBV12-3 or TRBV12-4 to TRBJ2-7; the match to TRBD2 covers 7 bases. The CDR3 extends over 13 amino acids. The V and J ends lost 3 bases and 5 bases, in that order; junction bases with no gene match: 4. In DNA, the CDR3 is TGTGCCAGCAGTTTGAGGCGGGGGAACGAGCAGTACTTC. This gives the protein CASSLRRGNEQYF.

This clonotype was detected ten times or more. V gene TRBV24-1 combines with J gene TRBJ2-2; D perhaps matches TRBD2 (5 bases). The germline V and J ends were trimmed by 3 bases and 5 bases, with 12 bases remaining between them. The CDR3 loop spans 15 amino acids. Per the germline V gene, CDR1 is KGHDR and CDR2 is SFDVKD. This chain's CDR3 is CATSDRVRGTGELFF. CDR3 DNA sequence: TGTGCCACCAGTGATAGGGTTCGAGGGACCGGGGAGCTGTTTTTT.

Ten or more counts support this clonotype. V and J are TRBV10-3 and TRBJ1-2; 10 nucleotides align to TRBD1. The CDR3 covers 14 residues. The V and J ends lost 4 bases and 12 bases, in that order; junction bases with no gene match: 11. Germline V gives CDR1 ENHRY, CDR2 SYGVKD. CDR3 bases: TGTGCCATCAGTGCCACGCCGGGACAGGGGCAGGACACCTTC. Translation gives CAISATPGQGQDTF.

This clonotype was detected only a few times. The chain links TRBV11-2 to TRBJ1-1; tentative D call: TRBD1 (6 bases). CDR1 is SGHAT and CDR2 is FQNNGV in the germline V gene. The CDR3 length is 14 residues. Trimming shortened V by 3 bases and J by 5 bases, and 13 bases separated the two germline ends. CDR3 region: CASSFLGQGTEAFF. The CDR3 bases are TGTGCCAGCAGCTTCTTAGGCCAGGGGACTGAAGCTTTCTTT.

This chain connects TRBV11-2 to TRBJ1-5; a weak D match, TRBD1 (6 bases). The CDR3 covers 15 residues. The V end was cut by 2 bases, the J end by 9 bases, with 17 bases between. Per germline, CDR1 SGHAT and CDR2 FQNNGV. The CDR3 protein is CASSLLTGGPVPQHF. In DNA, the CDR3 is TGTGCCAGCAGCTTACTAACGGGGGGCCCGGTGCCCCAGCATTTT.

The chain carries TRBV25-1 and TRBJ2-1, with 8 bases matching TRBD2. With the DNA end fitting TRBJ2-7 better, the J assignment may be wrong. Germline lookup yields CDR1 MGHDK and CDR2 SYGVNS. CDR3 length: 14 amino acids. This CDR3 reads CASRAPSGHNEQYF. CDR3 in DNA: TGTGCCAGCAGAGCCCCTAGCGGGCACAATGAGCAGTACTTC.

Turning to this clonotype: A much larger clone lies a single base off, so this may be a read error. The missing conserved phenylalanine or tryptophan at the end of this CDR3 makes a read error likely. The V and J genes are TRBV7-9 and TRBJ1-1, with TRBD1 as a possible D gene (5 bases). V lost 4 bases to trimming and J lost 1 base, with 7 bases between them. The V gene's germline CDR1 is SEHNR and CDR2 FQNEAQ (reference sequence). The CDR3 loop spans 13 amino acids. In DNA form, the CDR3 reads TGTGCCAGCAGCTCCGGGACGAACACTGAAGCTTTCCTT. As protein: CASSSGTNTEAFL.

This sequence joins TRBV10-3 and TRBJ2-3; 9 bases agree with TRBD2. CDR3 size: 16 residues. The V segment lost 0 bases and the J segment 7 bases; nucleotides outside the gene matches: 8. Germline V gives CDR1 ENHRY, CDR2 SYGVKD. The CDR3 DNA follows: TGTGCCATCAGTGAGTCACCTAGCGGGGTGTCTTATACGCAGTATTTT. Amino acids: CAISESPSGVSYTQYF.

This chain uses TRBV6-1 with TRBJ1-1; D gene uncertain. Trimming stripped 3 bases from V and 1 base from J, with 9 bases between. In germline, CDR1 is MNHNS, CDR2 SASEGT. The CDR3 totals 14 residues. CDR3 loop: CASSEARANTEAFF. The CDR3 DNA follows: TGTGCCAGCAGTGAGGCGAGGGCGAACACTGAAGCTTTCTTT.